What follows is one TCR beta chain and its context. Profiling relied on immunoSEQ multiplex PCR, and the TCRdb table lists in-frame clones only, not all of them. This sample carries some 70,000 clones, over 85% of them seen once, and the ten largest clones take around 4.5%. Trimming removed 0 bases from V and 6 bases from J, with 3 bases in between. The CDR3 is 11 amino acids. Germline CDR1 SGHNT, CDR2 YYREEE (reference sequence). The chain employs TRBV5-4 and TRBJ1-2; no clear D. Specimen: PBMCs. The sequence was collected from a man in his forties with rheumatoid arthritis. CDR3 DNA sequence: TGTGCCAGCAGCTTGGCAGATGGCTACACCTTC. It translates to CASSLADGYTF.